This T cell receptor beta chain was sequenced for a study of beta chain features in type 1 diabetes. Study in general: Age, gender, cell numbers and subset yield matched between patients and controls. All of the samples together had some 110 million sorted cells examined.

Expressed TCRB transcripts were sequenced because the entire RNA isolate underwent reverse transcription. The assay was immunoSEQ multiplex PCR, and TCRdb's table has in-frame clones only and misses some. This table holds around 500,000 clones, over 10% found once. Looked up from germline, CDR1 is MNHEY and CDR2 is SVGAGI. CDR3 length: 14 amino acids. The V gene lost 0 bases and the J gene lost 5 bases, with 9 bases spanning the gap. This clone was seen a few times. Central memory, naive, regulatory and stem cell-like memory CD4+ cells were sorted by CD45RO/CCR7/CD25/CD127/CD95/CD27. The chain joins TRBV6-5 to TRBJ2-3, with D unclear. The source is a woman aged 18-30 years in good health. Sequenced: naive CD4+ T cells from blood. CDR3 coding DNA: TGTGCCAGCAGTTACTCACGGTGGGGAGATACGCAGTATTTT. It translates to CASSYSRWGDTQYF.